The 21 T cell receptor beta chains presented below share a single source sample, sequenced in a study of T cells in women clearing cervical HPV infection (dated by TCRdb to the late 2010s). Receptor libraries were prepared by the immunoSEQ multiplex PCR assay. Drawn from immuneACCESS, this table holds only the in-frame rearrangements with V and J called that TCRdb kept. Clones are partly lost; checked studies trace under half to an unresolved V gene and leave the rest unexplained. This sample's clone table shows 25,000 to 30,000 clones. Together, the top ten hold 17% of the sample. Sample: blood buffy coat. The receptors were sampled from a woman between 18 and 69 years old with a cervical HPV16 infection that either progressed to CIN3+ or cleared (not recorded which).

Concerning this clone itself: The sequenced fragment ends 3 residues before the CDR3 boundary, so the rest is inferred from the germline J gene. This sequence joins TRBV24-1 and TRBJ2-1; TRBD2 aligns across 7 bases. Germline V CDR1 and CDR2: KGHDR, SFDVKD. Trimming at V came to 0 bases and at J to 4 bases, leaving 2 bases not matched to a gene. CDR3 length equals 15 residues. CDR3 DNA (partial): TGTGCCACCAGTGATTTGGGCGGGAGTTACAATGAG. Protein product: CATSDLGGSYNE. The CDR3 reads in full as CATSDLGGSYNEQFF.

Concerning this clone itself: Read sequence stops 3 residues before the CDR3 end, and the germline J gene provides the missing end. This chain links TRBV29-1 with TRBJ2-1; a weak D match, TRBD1 (6 bases). The germline V gene encodes CDR1 SQVTM and CDR2 ANQGSEA. V lost 3 bases, J lost 5 bases, and 14 bases lay in between. CDR3 length: 14 amino acids. The sequenced part of the CDR3 DNA is TGCAGCGTTGATTGGCAGGGGCCCCACAATGAG. It specifies CSVDWQGPHNE. The entire CDR3 protein is CSVDWQGPHNEQFF.

Comment on this clone: The CDR3 end is not reached by the read, which stops 3 residues before it; the germline J gene fills it in. The gene calls are TRBV7-6 and TRBJ2-7, with TRBD2 matching 7 bases. This CDR3 region has 15 residues. With 1 base clipped from V and 2 bases from J, the junction kept 5 bases outside the gene matches. Germline-derived CDR1 and CDR2 are SGHVS and FNYEAQ. The CDR3 loop is CASSLDMGLTYEQYF. The part of the CDR3 DNA that was read is TGTGCCAGCAGCTTAGATATGGGACTAACCTACGAG.

CDR3 bases read: TGTGCCTGGAGTAAAGGGGGCCTTTCCTACGAG. Protein: CAWSKGGLSYE. The CDR3 reads in full as CAWSKGGLSYEQYF. V usage is TRBV30 and J usage is TRBJ2-7, with TRBD1 matching 7 bases. The read terminates 3 residues ahead of where the CDR3 ends, so the germline J gene completes it. The V gene end was trimmed by 2 bases and the J gene end by 1 base; junction bases not matched to a gene: 5. Germline loops: CDR1 GTSNPN, CDR2 SVGIG (reference sequence). The CDR3 totals 14 residues.

In the case of this clone: Coverage ceases 3 residues before the CDR3 finishes, and the germline J gene fills in the end. The chain is built from TRBV5-1 and TRBJ2-7, with TRBD2 matching 7 bases. Germline-derived CDR1 and CDR2 are SGHRS and YFSETQ. The CDR3 totals 14 residues. The J segment lost 0 bases and the V segment lost 3 bases, leaving 3 bases of the junction unmatched. The CDR3 bases that were read are TGCGCCAGCAGCTGGGCGGGGGTCTCCTACGAG. Translated, it gives CASSWAGVSYE. The whole CDR3 protein is CASSWAGVSYEQYF. Drawing the rest from reference TRBV5-1 and TRBJ2-7, the complete variable domain is KAGVTQTPRYLIKTRGQQVTLSCSPISGHRSVSWYQQTPGQGLQFLFEYFSETQRNKGNFPGRFSGRQFSNSRSEMNVSTLELGDSALYLCASSWAGVSYEQYFGPGTRLTVT.

Comments on this clone: The CDR3 goes on 3 residues after the read ends, and that part is filled in from the germline J gene. The chain combines TRBV12-3 or TRBV12-4 with TRBJ2-1, with a weak D call TRBD1 (5 bases). The CDR3 totals 12 residues. The germline V and J ends were trimmed by 8 bases and 8 bases, with 13 bases remaining between them. CDR3 bases read: TGTGCCAGCCTTCAGGGTTATGATGAG. This sequence encodes CASLQGYDE. Given in full, the CDR3 is CASLQGYDEQFF.

Notes on this clone: The DNA ends 3 residues before the CDR3 does, and the rest of the CDR3 is filled in from the germline J gene. This sequence joins TRBV7-3 and TRBJ2-4; D ambiguous. The germline CDR1 and CDR2 sequences are SGHTA and FQGTGA. V was pared by 1 base and J by 7 bases, with 8 bases between. CDR3 length equals 13 residues. This CDR3 reads CASSLNVGNIQYF. The sequenced CDR3 bases are TGTGCCAGCAGCTTAAATGTCGGGAACATT.

Regarding this clone: The read comes to an end 3 residues before the CDR3 does, leaving the germline J gene to fill in the end. The rearrangement links TRBV29-1 to TRBJ1-4; D call uncertain. The V end lost 6 bases, the J end lost 0 bases, and 8 bases lay between the germline ends. The CDR3 extends over 13 amino acids. Germline CDR1 reads SQVTM; CDR2 reads ANQGSEA. CDR3 DNA (partial): TGCAGCGTCCTCGGTGCAACTAATGAAAAA. Translated, it gives CSVLGATNEK. The complete CDR3 reads CSVLGATNEKLFF.

As to this clone: The read ends 3 residues early relative to the CDR3; the germline J gene fills the gap. The chain links TRBV19 to TRBJ2-2, with 9 nucleotides matching TRBD1. The CDR3 is made up of 15 amino acids. Germline V gene data show CDR1 as LNHDA and CDR2 as SQIVND (reference sequence). The DNA read from the CDR3 is TGTGCCAGTAGTGTCACAGGGGGCGAAGATTCACCG. Its protein product is CASSVTGGEDSP. The whole CDR3 protein reads CASSVTGGEDSPLFF.

Of note for this clone: The CDR3 end falls 3 residues outside the read, so it is completed with the germline J gene. V usage is TRBV20-1 and J usage is TRBJ1-5; weak D call: TRBD1 (6 bases). The CDR3 has 14 residues. V lost 0 bases and J lost 5, with 11 bases in between. CDR1 and CDR2 (germline): DFQATT, SNEGSKA (reference sequence). CDR3 bases read: TGCAGTGCTAGAGATGACGCAGGGGATCAGCCC. This sequence encodes CSARDDAGDQP. The whole CDR3 protein is CSARDDAGDQPQHF.

The DNA read from the CDR3 is TGTGCCAGCAGCTTGGACCCGCGATTTGAG. This translates into CASSLDPRFE. The whole CDR3 protein is CASSLDPRFEQFF. The chain joins TRBV5-4 to TRBJ2-1; no reliable D call. Read sequence stops 3 residues before the CDR3 end, and the germline J gene provides the missing end. The V and J ends lost 0 bases and 9 bases respectively, with 10 bases between them. CDR1 and CDR2 from the germline V gene are SGHNT and YYREEE (reference sequence). The CDR3 spans 13 residues.

In regard to this clone: The sequenced fragment ends 3 residues before the CDR3 boundary, so the rest is inferred from the germline J gene. The gene calls are TRBV30 and TRBJ2-5; TRBD2 agrees at 10 bases. V trimming: 6 bases; J trimming: 5 bases; junction bases outside the gene matches: 6. Germline V gene lookup returns CDR1 GTSNPN and CDR2 SVGIG (reference sequence). This CDR3 has 13 residues. The CDR3 here is CACQAGGLETQYF. CDR3 DNA (partial): TGTGCCTGTCAAGCGGGGGGGCTGGAGACC.

In regard to this clone: The CDR3 is cut off 3 residues early in the read; its end comes from the germline J gene. The gene calls are TRBV2 and TRBJ1-2; TRBD1 aligns across 7 bases. This CDR3 has 12 amino acids. V shed 6 bases and J 6 bases; nucleotides not matched to a gene: 4. CDR1 is SNHLY and CDR2 is FYNNEI in the germline V gene. CDR3 loop: CASSYRGDGYTF. The DNA read from the CDR3 is TGTGCCAGCAGCTACAGGGGTGATGGC.

CDR3 sequence reads: CASSLEGGDYGYTF. The sequenced part of the CDR3 DNA is TGTGCCAGCAGCTTGGAGGGTGGCGACTATGGC. The V and J genes are TRBV7-2 and TRBJ1-2; D not resolved. The sequence runs out 3 residues before the end of the CDR3; the remainder is reconstructed from the germline J gene. The CDR3 has 14 residues. Trimming removed 3 bases from V and 3 bases from J, with 11 bases in between. CDR1 and CDR2 (germline): SGHTA, FQGNSA.

Worth noting for this clone: The CDR3 end is not reached by the read, which stops 3 residues before it; the germline J gene fills it in. The rearrangement uses TRBV20-1 and TRBJ1-5, with D possibly being TRBD1 (5 bases). The germline V gene encodes CDR1 DFQATT and CDR2 SNEGSKA (reference sequence). Deletions cut 5 bases from V and 9 bases from J, with 17 bases between. This CDR3 contains 13 residues. The CDR3 loop is CSAPSGTSGPQHF. The covered CDR3 bases are TGCAGTGCTCCTTCCGGGACTAGCGGGCCC.

For this clone: The CDR3 goes on 3 residues after the read ends, and that part is filled in from the germline J gene. This chain links TRBV19 with TRBJ2-4, with D perhaps TRBD1 (5 bases). This CDR3 comprises 14 residues. The germline gives CDR1 LNHDA, CDR2 SQIVND (reference sequence). CDR3: CASSPTEPTYGQYF. The sequenced CDR3 bases are TGTGCCAGTAGCCCGACAGAGCCTACCTATGGT.

CDR3 DNA, as far as it was read: TGTGCCAGCAGCTTAGGCGGGACAGGGACTGAAAAA. This translates into CASSLGGTGTEK. The entire CDR3 protein reads CASSLGGTGTEKLFF. The V call is TRBV7-6, the J call TRBJ1-4; 9 bases fit TRBD1. The missing CDR3 end, 3 residues past where the read stops, is filled in from the germline J gene. The junction had 4 bases not matched to a gene; V was cut back by 1 base and J by 7 bases. This CDR3 has 15 residues. Germline CDR1 reads SGHVS; CDR2 reads FNYEAQ.

Note on this clone: The read terminates 3 residues ahead of where the CDR3 ends, so the germline J gene completes it. The chain has TRBV7-9 and TRBJ1-2; 9 nucleotides match TRBD1. V was pared by 5 bases and J by 5 bases, with 3 bases of the junction left unmatched. CDR3 size: 13 residues. The germline gives CDR1 SEHNR, CDR2 FQNEAQ (reference sequence). CDR3 protein: CASSPGQGYGYTF. Partial CDR3 DNA: TGTGCCAGCAGCCCCGGACAGGGGTATGGC.

On this clone itself: The sequence runs out 3 residues before the end of the CDR3; the remainder is reconstructed from the germline J gene. The rearrangement uses TRBV6-2 or TRBV6-3 and TRBJ1-4; the D gene is possibly TRBD1 (5 bases). Germline V lookup: CDR1 MNHEY, CDR2 SVGEGT. The CDR3 spans 14 residues. The CDR3: CASTSPSGANVLFF. Partial CDR3 DNA: TGTGCCAGCACATCACCATCTGGGGCCAACGTA.

With respect to this clone: A read error may account for a junction end that differs from germline. The read is 3 residues too short to cover the CDR3 end, so that end is filled in from the germline J gene. This chain connects TRBV7-6 to TRBJ2-3; D not resolved. Looked up from germline, CDR1 is SGHVS and CDR2 is FNYEAQ. The CDR3 runs 13 residues. CDR3 protein: CASSLALAETQYF. The part of the CDR3 DNA that was read is TGTGCCAGCAGCTTAGCGTTGGCAGAGACG.

For this clone: Coverage ceases 3 residues before the CDR3 finishes, and the germline J gene fills in the end. The rearrangement uses TRBV7-9 and TRBJ2-5, with a weak D call TRBD2 (6 bases). V dropped 5 bases and J dropped 1 base, with 14 bases sitting between them. The CDR3 is 15 amino acids. CDR1 is SEHNR and CDR2 is FQNEAQ in the germline V gene (reference sequence). The CDR3 loop reads CASSTLGGTQETQYF. The CDR3 DNA, read in part, is TGTGCCAGCAGCACTTTGGGGGGAACCCAAGAGACC.